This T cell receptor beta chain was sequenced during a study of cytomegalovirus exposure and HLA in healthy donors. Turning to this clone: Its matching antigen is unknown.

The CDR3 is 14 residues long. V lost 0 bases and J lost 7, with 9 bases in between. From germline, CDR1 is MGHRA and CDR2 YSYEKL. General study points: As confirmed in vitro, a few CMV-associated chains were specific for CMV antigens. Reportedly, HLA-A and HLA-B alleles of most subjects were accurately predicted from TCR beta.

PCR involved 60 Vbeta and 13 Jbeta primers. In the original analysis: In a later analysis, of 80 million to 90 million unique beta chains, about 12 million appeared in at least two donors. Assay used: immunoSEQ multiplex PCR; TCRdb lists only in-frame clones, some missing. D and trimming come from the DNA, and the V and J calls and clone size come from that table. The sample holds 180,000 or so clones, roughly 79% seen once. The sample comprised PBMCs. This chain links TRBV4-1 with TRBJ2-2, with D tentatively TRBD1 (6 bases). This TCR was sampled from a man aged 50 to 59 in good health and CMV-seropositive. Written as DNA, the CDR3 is TGCGCCAGCAGCCAAGATCCAGGGGTCGGGGAGCTGTTTTTT. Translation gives CASSQDPGVGELFF.